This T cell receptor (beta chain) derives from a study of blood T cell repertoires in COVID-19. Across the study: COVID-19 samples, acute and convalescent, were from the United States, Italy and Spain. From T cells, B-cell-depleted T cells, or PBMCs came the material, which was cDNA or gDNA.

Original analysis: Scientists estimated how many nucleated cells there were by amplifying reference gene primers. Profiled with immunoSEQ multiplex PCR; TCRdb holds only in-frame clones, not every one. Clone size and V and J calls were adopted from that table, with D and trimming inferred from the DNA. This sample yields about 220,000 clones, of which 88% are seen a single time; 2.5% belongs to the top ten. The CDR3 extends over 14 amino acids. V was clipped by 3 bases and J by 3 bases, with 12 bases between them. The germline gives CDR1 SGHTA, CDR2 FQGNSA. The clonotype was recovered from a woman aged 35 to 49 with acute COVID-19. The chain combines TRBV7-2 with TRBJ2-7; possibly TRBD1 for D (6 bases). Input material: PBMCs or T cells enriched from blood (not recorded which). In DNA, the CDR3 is TGTGCCAGCAGCTTTACAGGGAGCGGCTACGAGCAGTACTTC. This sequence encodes CASSFTGSGYEQYF.